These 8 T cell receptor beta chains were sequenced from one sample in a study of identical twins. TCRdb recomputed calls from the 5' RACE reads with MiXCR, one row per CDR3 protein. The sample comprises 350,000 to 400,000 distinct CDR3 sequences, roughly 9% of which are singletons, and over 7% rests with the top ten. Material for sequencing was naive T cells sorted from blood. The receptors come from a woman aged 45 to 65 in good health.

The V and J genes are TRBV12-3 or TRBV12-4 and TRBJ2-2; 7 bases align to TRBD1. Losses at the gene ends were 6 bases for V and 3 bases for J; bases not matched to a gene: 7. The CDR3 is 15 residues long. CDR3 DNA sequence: TGTGCCAGCAGCGACGACAGGGATCACACCGGGGAGCTGTTTTTT. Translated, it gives CASSDDRDHTGELFF.

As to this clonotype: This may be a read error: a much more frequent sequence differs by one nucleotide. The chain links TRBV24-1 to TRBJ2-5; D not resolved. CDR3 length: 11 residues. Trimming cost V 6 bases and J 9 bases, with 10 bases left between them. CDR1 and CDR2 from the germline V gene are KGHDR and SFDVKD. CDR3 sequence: CATSKAEPQYF. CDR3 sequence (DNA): TGTGCCACCAGTAAGGCGGAGCCCCAGTACTTC.

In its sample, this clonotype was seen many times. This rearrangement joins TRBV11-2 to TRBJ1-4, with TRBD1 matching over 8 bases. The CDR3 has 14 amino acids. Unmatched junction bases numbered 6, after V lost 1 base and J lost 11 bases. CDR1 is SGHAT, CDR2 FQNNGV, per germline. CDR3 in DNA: TGTGCCAGCAGCTTAGGCAGGGACAGGAAGAAACTGTTTTTT. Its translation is CASSLGRDRKKLFF.

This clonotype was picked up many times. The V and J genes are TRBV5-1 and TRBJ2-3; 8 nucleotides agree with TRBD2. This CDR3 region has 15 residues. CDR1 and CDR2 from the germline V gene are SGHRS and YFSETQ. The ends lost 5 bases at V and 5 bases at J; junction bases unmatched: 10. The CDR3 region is CASRDSGTVGDTQYF. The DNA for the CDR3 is TGCGCCAGCAGAGATAGCGGGACCGTCGGAGATACGCAGTATTTT.

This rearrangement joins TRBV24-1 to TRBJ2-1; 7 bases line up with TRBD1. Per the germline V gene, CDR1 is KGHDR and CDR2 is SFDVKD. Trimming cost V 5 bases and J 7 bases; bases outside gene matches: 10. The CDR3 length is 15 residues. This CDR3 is CATSGTGLGGNEQFF. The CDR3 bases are TGTGCCACCAGTGGGACAGGTCTCGGAGGTAATGAGCAGTTCTTC.

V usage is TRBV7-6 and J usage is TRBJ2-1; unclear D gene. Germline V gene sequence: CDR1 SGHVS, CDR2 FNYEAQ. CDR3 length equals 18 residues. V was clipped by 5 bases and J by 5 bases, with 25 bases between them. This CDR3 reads CASSQFNDAWQANNEQFF. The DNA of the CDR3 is TGTGCCAGCAGCCAATTTAACGACGCTTGGCAGGCCAACAATGAGCAGTTCTTC.

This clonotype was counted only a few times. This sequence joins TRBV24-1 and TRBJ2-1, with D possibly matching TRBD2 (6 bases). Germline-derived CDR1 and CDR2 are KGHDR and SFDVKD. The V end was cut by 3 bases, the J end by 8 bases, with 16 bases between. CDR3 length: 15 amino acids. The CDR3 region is CATSDPRGGMDEQFF. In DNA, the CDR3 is TGTGCCACCAGTGATCCCCGGGGAGGAATGGATGAGCAGTTCTTC.

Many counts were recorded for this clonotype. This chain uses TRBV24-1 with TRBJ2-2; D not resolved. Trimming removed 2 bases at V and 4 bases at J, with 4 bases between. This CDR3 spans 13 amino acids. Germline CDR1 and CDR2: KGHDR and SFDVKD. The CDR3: CATSDSPTGELFF. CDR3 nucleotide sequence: TGTGCCACCAGTGATTCCCCCACCGGGGAGCTGTTTTTT.